This T cell receptor (beta chain) was captured by sequencing in a study of cytomegalovirus exposure and HLA in healthy donors. All the people who gave samples were healthy bone marrow donors. Study results and limitations: Rarity characterized most TCR sequences, yet some public TCRs appeared in many donors. V- and J-gene trimming of TCR beta was linked (in a later analysis) to a missense DCLRE1C variant.

PCR involved 60 Vbeta and 13 Jbeta primers. Measured with immunoSEQ multiplex PCR; TCRdb has only the in-frame clones, and not every one. The sample contains tens of thousands of clones, approximately 69% of which appear only once. V shed 4 bases and J shed 5 bases, with 19 bases lying between them. There are 16 residues in the CDR3. Germline CDR1 is SGHNT and CDR2 is YYREEE (reference sequence). A remark on this clone: Its antigen is not known.

Sequenced input: PBMCs. The rearrangement links TRBV5-4 to TRBJ2-1; TRBD1 might be the D (5 bases). The receptor's source is a woman aged 50 to 60 in good health and CMV-seropositive. CDR3 sequence reads: CASSPTTDSINNEQFF. CDR3 DNA sequence: TGTGCCAGCAGCCCAACAACTGACAGCATAAACAATGAGCAGTTCTTC.